These 10 T cell receptor beta chains originate from one sample sequenced in a study of blood T cell repertoires in COVID-19. Clones were sequenced by immunoSEQ multiplex PCR, and TCRdb holds only the in-frame ones, with some missing. The sample comprises hundreds of thousands of clones, roughly nine tenths of which are singletons, and roughly 5.2% rests with the top ten. Sequencing input: PBMCs or T cells enriched from blood (not recorded which). These receptors came from a man aged 55 to 70 who had recovered from COVID-19.

The chain recombines TRBV28 with TRBJ2-1; 8 bases are a match to TRBD2. Per germline, CDR1 MDHEN and CDR2 SYDVKM. V shed 6 bases, J shed 4 bases, and the junction held 5 bases outside the gene matches. The CDR3 contains 14 residues. Here the CDR3 reads CASSGGAGYNEQFF. CDR3 DNA: TGTGCCAGCAGCGGGGGGGCCGGATACAATGAGCAGTTCTTC.

The chain uses TRBV5-4 and TRBJ2-1; TRBD2 matches at 14 bases. V gave up 3 bases and J gave up 5 bases; unmatched junction bases: 7. The germline CDR1 and CDR2 sequences are SGHNT and YYREEE (reference sequence). The CDR3 is 17 amino acids. The CDR3 spells CASSSPATSGRDNEQFF. CDR3 sequence (DNA): TGTGCCAGCAGCTCTCCTGCGACTAGCGGGAGGGACAATGAGCAGTTCTTC.

This clone was seen more than once but under ten times. The chain links TRBV29-1 to TRBJ2-3, with 13 bases lining up with TRBD2. The CDR3 extends over 14 amino acids. V was pared by 4 bases and J by 3 bases, with 1 base of the junction left unmatched. Germline lookup yields CDR1 SQVTM and CDR2 ANQGSEA. The CDR3 sequence: CSVGTSGRTDTQYF. CDR3 bases: TGCAGCGTTGGGACTAGCGGGAGAACAGATACGCAGTATTTT.

The gene calls are TRBV11-3 and TRBJ1-3, with no clear D. CDR1 is SGHNT, CDR2 YENEEA, per germline. V was shortened by 6 bases and J by 0 bases, with 6 bases between the two germline ends. This CDR3 is 13 amino acids long. CDR3 nucleotide sequence: TGTGCCAGCAGTAGGAGCTCTGGAAACACCATATATTTT. It translates to CASSRSSGNTIYF.

This chain uses TRBV7-2 with TRBJ2-1; 7 positions agree with TRBD2. Looked up from germline, CDR1 is SGHTA and CDR2 is FQGNSA. The CDR3 has 15 residues. After removal of 0 bases from V and 6 bases from J, the junction contained 5 bases not matched to a gene. This chain's CDR3 is CASSLARGSANEQFF. CDR3 coding DNA: TGTGCCAGCAGCTTAGCTCGCGGGAGCGCCAATGAGCAGTTCTTC.

This sequence joins TRBV7-3 and TRBJ2-1; TRBD2 agrees at 9 bases. CDR3 size: 17 residues. In germline, CDR1 is SGHTA, CDR2 FQGTGA. J lost 0 bases, V lost 2 bases, and 5 bases had no gene match. CDR3 bases: TGTGCCAGCAGCTTATACCCAGCGGGAGGCTCCTACAATGAGCAGTTCTTC. Its protein product is CASSLYPAGGSYNEQFF.

The V call is TRBV6-2 or TRBV6-3, the J call TRBJ1-2, with 8 bases aligning to TRBD1. Germline CDR1 is MNHEY and CDR2 is SVGEGT. The V segment lost 2 bases and the J segment 2 bases; nucleotides outside the gene matches: 4. This CDR3 spans 15 amino acids. CDR3 region: CASSYGTGVNYGYTF. In DNA, the CDR3 is TGTGCCAGCAGTTACGGGACAGGAGTCAACTATGGCTACACCTTC.

This chain connects TRBV6-5 to TRBJ2-7; the match to TRBD2 covers 9 bases. CDR1 MNHEY and CDR2 SVGAGI come from the germline V gene. This CDR3 is built from 13 residues. V shed 6 bases, J shed 2 bases, and the junction held 2 bases outside the gene matches. As DNA, the CDR3 is TGTGCCAGCAGAAGGACTAGCGCCTACGAGCAGTACTTC. This gives the protein CASRRTSAYEQYF.

The chain links TRBV5-1 to TRBJ1-1; D unresolved. Germline lookup yields CDR1 SGHRS and CDR2 YFSETQ. CDR3 size: 13 residues. V was pared by 1 base and J by 0 bases, with 4 bases between. CDR3 nucleotide sequence: TGCGCCAGCAGCTTGCAGTTGAACACTGAAGCTTTCTTT. It yields the protein CASSLQLNTEAFF.

The V and J genes are TRBV7-9 and TRBJ1-2; D is perhaps TRBD1 (5 bases). Trimming shortened V by 0 bases and J by 8 bases, and 7 bases separated the two germline ends. The germline gives CDR1 SEHNR, CDR2 FQNEAQ (reference sequence). This CDR3 region has 12 residues. As DNA, the CDR3 is TGTGCCAGCAGCTTAGCAGGGGTCGGCTACACCTTC. Encoded protein: CASSLAGVGYTF.